One and the same sample provided the 7 T cell receptor beta chains below, sequenced in a study of read filtering for tumor transcriptome and immune sequencing. This library used approximately 390 ng RNA and molecular barcoded adaptors spanning alpha/delta and beta/gamma chains. One entry per CDR3 protein results from TCRdb running MiXCR on the reads. The sample shows around 130,000 distinct CDR3 sequences, over 10% of them seen only once. The specimen was a population of CD138-negative cells sorted from bone marrow. Receptor source: a donor at least 40 years old with multiple myeloma.

This clonotype has at least ten counts. The chain employs TRBV6-1 and TRBJ1-6, with D uncertain. Trimming removed 2 bases from V and 8 bases from J, with 7 bases in between. Germline CDR1 reads MNHNS; CDR2 reads SASEGT. This CDR3 has 13 amino acids. CDR3: CASSEFRDSPLHF. CDR3 nucleotide sequence: TGTGCCAGCAGTGAATTTCGGGATTCACCCCTCCACTTT.

This clonotype was counted ten times or more. The chain has TRBV11-1 and TRBJ2-1; the D gene is possibly TRBD2 (6 bases). V lost 3 bases and J 3 bases, leaving 12 bases between the germline ends. Germline values: CDR1 SGHAT, CDR2 FQDESV (reference sequence). The CDR3 length is 15 residues. The CDR3 DNA reads as TGTGCCAGCAGCTTGGGCGGGACCAACTACAATGAGCAGTTCTTC. This gives the protein CASSLGGTNYNEQFF.

This clonotype showed up many times. In DNA, the CDR3 is TGTGCCAGCAGTGCCAATACAGGGTACAATGAGCAGTTCTTC. It yields the protein CASSANTGYNEQFF. The J gene is TRBJ2-1, the V gene TRBV6-1; the D gene is possibly TRBD1 (6 bases). Germline CDR1 and CDR2: MNHNS and SASEGT. The length of the CDR3 is 14 residues. Trimming removed 4 bases at V and 4 bases at J, with 11 bases between.

At least ten counts were recorded for this clonotype. V and J are TRBV20-1 and TRBJ2-1; 10 bases match TRBD2. The CDR3 consists of 15 residues. V shed 5 bases and J 3 bases; nucleotides not matched to a gene: 7. Per germline, CDR1 DFQATT and CDR2 SNEGSKA (reference sequence). This chain's CDR3 is CSALSAGGFYNEQFF. The CDR3 DNA is TGCAGTGCTCTTTCAGCGGGGGGGTTCTACAATGAGCAGTTCTTC.

This clonotype was found many times. This chain uses TRBV12-3 or TRBV12-4 with TRBJ2-2; 13 bases are a match to TRBD2. CDR3 length equals 16 residues. V trimming: 6 bases; J trimming: 7 bases; junction bases outside the gene matches: 8. The CDR3 protein is CASRPTSGGAVGELFF. CDR3 coding DNA: TGTGCCAGCAGACCTACTAGCGGGGGGGCGGTCGGGGAGCTGTTTTTT.

Comments on this clonotype: A much larger clone differs by one base, so this may be a read error. V usage is TRBV6-2 or TRBV6-3 and J usage is TRBJ2-5; D is unresolved. The CDR3 runs 14 residues. Per the germline V gene, CDR1 is MNHEY and CDR2 is SVGEGT. Trimming removed 7 bases at V and 5 bases at J, with 17 bases between. CDR3 protein: CASNMDVILETQYF. The CDR3 coding sequence is TGTGCCAGCAACATGGACGTGATTCTGGAGACCCAGTACTTC.

To note about this clonotype: One junction end does not reproduce the germline sequence, and a read error may be involved. The J gene is TRBJ2-4, the V gene TRBV12-3 or TRBV12-4; D is perhaps TRBD1 (6 bases). The CDR3 loop spans 15 amino acids. CDR3 region: CTSSERTVAKNIQYF. CDR3 coding DNA: TGTACCAGCAGTGAACGGACAGTAGCTAAAAACATTCAGTACTTC.